This TCR beta chain was found in a study of blood T cell repertoires in COVID-19. Study-wide background: The study drew acute and convalescent COVID-19 samples from the United States, Italy and Spain.

This clone was seen more than once but under ten times. The CDR3 contains 16 residues. Per the germline V gene, CDR1 is SGHRS and CDR2 is YFSETQ. The V segment lost 0 bases and the J segment 4 bases; nucleotides outside the gene matches: 4. Original methodology: Using reference gene primer amplification, nucleated cell counts were estimated. Assay: immunoSEQ multiplex PCR; the TCRdb copy retains only in-frame clones and omits some. V and J calls and clone size come straight from that table; D and trimming were deduced from the DNA. Here the sample spans some 210,000 clones, about 89% being singletons.

The V call is TRBV5-1, the J call TRBJ2-2, with 9 bases fitting TRBD2. The sample consisted of peripheral blood. This receptor was obtained from a man in his sixties who had recovered from COVID-19. CDR3: CASSLVSGSRTGELFF. DNA for the CDR3: TGCGCCAGCAGCTTGGTTAGCGGGAGCCGCACCGGGGAGCTGTTTTTT.